What follows are 9 T cell receptor beta chains derived from one specimen sequenced in a study of PD-L1 blockade in urothelial cancer. TCRdb's copy holds only in-frame clones and misses some; the assay was immunoSEQ multiplex PCR. Of about 72,000 clones listed, 86% were seen once; the top ten hold 14% to 15%. As to time point: pretreatment peripheral blood. The material was PBMCs, obtained around atezolizumab (anti-PD-L1) treatment. The receptors stem from a man aged 60-69 years with urothelial cancer.

The CDR3 protein is CASSLVAGRWVAEAFF. The CDR3 nucleotides read TGTGCCAGCAGCTTGGTAGCAGGGAGGTGGGTCGCTGAAGCTTTCTTT. The chain couples TRBV5-6 to TRBJ1-1, with a tentative D call TRBD1 (5 bases). V was cut by 0 bases and J by 6 bases, with 18 bases left in between. Looked up from germline, CDR1 is SGHDT and CDR2 is YYEEEE. CDR3 size: 16 residues.

V gene TRBV4-1 combines with J gene TRBJ2-7; TRBD1 matches at 7 bases. The CDR3 consists of 15 residues. J gave up 2 bases and V 4 bases, and 8 bases lay outside the gene matches. Germline values: CDR1 MGHRA, CDR2 YSYEKL. CDR3 region: CASSPIVQGPYEQYF. CDR3 in DNA: TGCGCCAGCAGCCCGATCGTACAGGGGCCCTACGAGCAGTACTTC.

The CDR3 protein is CASSLGDGGYQETQYF. The CDR3 nucleotides read TGCGCCAGCAGCCTAGGCGACGGGGGGTACCAAGAGACCCAGTACTTC. The J gene is TRBJ2-5, the V gene TRBV5-1; 7 bases agree with TRBD2. V lost 4 bases and J lost 0; bases outside the gene matches: 9. Germline V gives CDR1 SGHRS, CDR2 YFSETQ. The CDR3 is made up of 16 amino acids.

This clone came up once. This sequence joins TRBV25-1 and TRBJ1-1, with TRBD1 matching 8 bases. With 5 bases clipped from V and 4 bases from J, the junction kept 6 bases outside the gene matches. The germline gives CDR1 MGHDK, CDR2 SYGVNS. This CDR3 has 14 amino acids. Here the CDR3 DNA reads TGTGCCAGCAGTATTGTGGACAGGGCCACTGAAGCTTTCTTT. Its translation is CASSIVDRATEAFF.

The chain carries TRBV30 and TRBJ2-3; possibly TRBD2 for D (5 bases). Germline V CDR1 and CDR2: GTSNPN, SVGIG (reference sequence). Trimming cost V 0 bases and J 8 bases, with 9 bases left between them. CDR3 length equals 12 residues. The CDR3 nucleotides read TGTGCCTGGAGTGTCTGGAGCGGTACGCAGTATTTT. Its translation is CAWSVWSGTQYF.

For the CDR3, the DNA is TGTGCCAGCAGCTTTGAGGGGGCACGATCCTACGAGCAGTACTTC. It encodes CASSFEGARSYEQYF. The chain recombines TRBV7-2 with TRBJ2-7; 7 bases are shared with TRBD1. The CDR3 loop spans 15 amino acids. Germline loops: CDR1 SGHTA, CDR2 FQGNSA. Trimming at V came to 3 bases and at J to 1 base, leaving 6 bases not matched to a gene. The full variable domain, its missing parts supplied by reference TRBV7-2 and TRBJ2-7, is GAGVSQSPSNKVTEKGKDVELRCDPISGHTALYWYRQSLGQGLEFLIYFQGNSAPDKSGLPSDRFSAERTGGSVSTLTIQRTQQEDSAVYLCASSFEGARSYEQYFGPGTRLTVT.

V is TRBV7-9 and J is TRBJ2-3; 7 positions match TRBD2. The V gene's germline CDR1 is SEHNR and CDR2 FQNEAQ (reference sequence). The CDR3 is made up of 16 amino acids. The V segment lost 5 bases and the J segment 1 base; nucleotides outside the gene matches: 9. CDR3 protein: CASSPLLSGGTDTQYF. The CDR3 nucleotides read TGTGCCAGCAGCCCTCTTTTGAGCGGGGGCACAGATACGCAGTATTTT.

This sequence joins TRBV4-1 and TRBJ1-2, with 7 nucleotides matching TRBD1. J lost 4 bases, V lost 4 bases, and 3 bases had no gene match. This CDR3 has 13 amino acids. The germline V gene encodes CDR1 MGHRA and CDR2 YSYEKL. CDR3 in DNA: TGCGCCAGCAGCCCAGGGGGGTCCTATGGCTACACCTTC. Its protein is CASSPGGSYGYTF.

This sequence joins TRBV10-1 and TRBJ2-1, with TRBD2 matching 12 bases. V shed 0 bases, J shed 8 bases, and the junction held 5 bases outside the gene matches. From germline, CDR1 is WNHNN and CDR2 SYGVQD (reference sequence). This CDR3 is built from 16 residues. CDR3 sequence reads: CASSESASGGAHEQFF. CDR3 bases: TGCGCCAGCAGTGAGTCGGCTAGCGGGGGGGCCCATGAGCAGTTCTTC.